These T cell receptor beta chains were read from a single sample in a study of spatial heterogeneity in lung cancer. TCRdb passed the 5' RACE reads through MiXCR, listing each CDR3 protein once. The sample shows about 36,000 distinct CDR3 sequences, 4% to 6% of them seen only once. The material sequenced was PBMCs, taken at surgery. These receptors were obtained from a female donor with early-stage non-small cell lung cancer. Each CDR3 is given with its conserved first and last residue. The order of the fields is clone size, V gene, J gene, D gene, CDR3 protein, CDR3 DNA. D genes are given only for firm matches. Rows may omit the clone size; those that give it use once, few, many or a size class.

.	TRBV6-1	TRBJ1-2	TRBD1	CASSGAGTGSYGYTF	TGTGCCAGCAGTGGAGCCGGGACAGGGTCGTATGGCTACACCTTC
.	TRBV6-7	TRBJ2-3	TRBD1	CASNSADRDTDTQYF	TGTGCCAGCAACTCGGCAGACAGGGACACAGATACGCAGTATTTT
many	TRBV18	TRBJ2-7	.	CASSPATSSYEQYF	TGTGCCAGCTCACCAGCTACGAGCTCCTACGAGCAGTACTTC
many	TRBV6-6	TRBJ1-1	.	CASGPTGHTEAFF	TGTGCCAGCGGCCCAACGGGTCACACTGAAGCTTTCTTT
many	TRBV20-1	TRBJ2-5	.	CSARDPGWETQYF	TGCAGTGCTAGAGATCCGGGATGGGAGACCCAGTACTTC
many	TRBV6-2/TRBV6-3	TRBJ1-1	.	CASSLGGWTEAFF	TGTGCCAGCAGCCTGGGTGGTTGGACTGAAGCTTTCTTT
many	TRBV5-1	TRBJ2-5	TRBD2	CASRTGLAAQETQYF	TGCGCCAGCAGGACGGGACTAGCGGCTCAAGAGACCCAGTACTTC
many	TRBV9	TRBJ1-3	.	CASSPRGDSSGNTIYF	TGTGCCAGCAGCCCTAGAGGGGATTCCTCTGGAAACACCATATATTTT
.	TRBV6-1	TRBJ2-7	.	CASIEGVGTYEQYF	TGTGCCAGCATCGAGGGGGTCGGGACCTACGAGCAGTACTTC
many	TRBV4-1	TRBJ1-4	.	CASSQGGGTQLFF	TGCGCCAGCAGCCAAGGAGGGGGTACGCAACTGTTTTTT
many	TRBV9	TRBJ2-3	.	CASSPGALEFGDTQYF	TGTGCCAGCAGCCCCGGGGCCCTCGAGTTCGGAGATACGCAGTATTTT
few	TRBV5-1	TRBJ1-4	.	CASSLWGPTSEKLFF	TGCGCCAGCAGCTTGTGGGGGCCGACGAGTGAAAAACTGTTTTTT
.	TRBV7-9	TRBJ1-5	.	CASSEAVGQPQHF	TGTGCCAGCAGCGAAGCGGTAGGGCAGCCCCAGCATTTT
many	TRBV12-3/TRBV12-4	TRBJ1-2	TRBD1	CASSYGQGFYGYTF	TGTGCCAGCAGCTACGGACAGGGCTTCTATGGCTACACCTTC
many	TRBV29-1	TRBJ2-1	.	CSVELLKVNNEQFF	TGCAGCGTTGAGCTCCTCAAAGTTAACAATGAGCAGTTCTTC
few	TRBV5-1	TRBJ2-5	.	CASSLGDPAGTQYF	TGCGCCAGCAGCTTGGGGGACCCCGCGGGGACCCAGTACTTC
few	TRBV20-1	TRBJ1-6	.	CSARSDQGMPLHF	TGCAGTGCTAGGAGTGACCAGGGTATGCCCCTCCACTTT
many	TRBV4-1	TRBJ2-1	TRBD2	CASSQGTSGGQDEQFF	TGCGCCAGCAGCCAGGGGACTAGCGGGGGGCAGGATGAGCAGTTCTTC
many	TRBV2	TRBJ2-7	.	CASSAQRRGGEQYF	TGTGCCAGCAGCGCGCAACGTAGGGGCGGGGAGCAGTACTTC
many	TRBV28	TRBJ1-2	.	CASSFLGLGYGYTF	TGTGCCAGCAGTTTCCTGGGACTTGGCTATGGCTACACCTTC
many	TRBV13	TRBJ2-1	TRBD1	CASSIGQGGNEQFF	TGTGCCAGCAGCATCGGACAGGGGGGGAATGAGCAGTTCTTC
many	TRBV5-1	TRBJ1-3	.	CASSVRGLLGNTIYF	TGCGCCAGCAGCGTTCGGGGCCTACTTGGAAACACCATATATTTT
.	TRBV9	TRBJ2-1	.	CASSVGGTLYNEQFF	TGTGCCAGCAGCGTAGGGGGGACTTTGTACAATGAGCAGTTCTTC
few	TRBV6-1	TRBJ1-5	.	CASSGSVNQPQHF	TGTGCCAGCAGTGGCTCAGTCAATCAGCCCCAGCATTTT
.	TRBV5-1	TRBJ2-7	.	CASSLDGQIYEQYF	TGCGCCAGCAGCTTGGACGGGCAGATCTACGAGCAGTACTTC
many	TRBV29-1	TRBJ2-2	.	CSVRPGSGELFF	TGCAGCGTCCGCCCCGGGTCCGGGGAGCTGTTTTTT
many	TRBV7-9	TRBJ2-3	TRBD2	CASSSRLAGVDTQYF	TGTGCCAGCAGCTCGAGACTAGCGGGAGTGGATACGCAGTATTTT
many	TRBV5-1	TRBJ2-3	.	CASSSGTSTDTQYF	TGCGCCAGCAGCTCGGGGACTAGCACAGATACGCAGTATTTT
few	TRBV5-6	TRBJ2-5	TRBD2	CASSLAGLAGIQETQYF	TGTGCCAGCAGCTTGGCCGGGCTAGCGGGGATCCAAGAGACCCAGTACTTC
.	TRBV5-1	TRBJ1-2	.	CASSTGTANYGYTF	TGCGCCAGCAGCACAGGGACGGCAAACTATGGCTACACCTTC
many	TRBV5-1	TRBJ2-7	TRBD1	CASSLGQGQQYF	TGCGCCAGCAGCTTGGGACAGGGGCAGCAGTACTTC